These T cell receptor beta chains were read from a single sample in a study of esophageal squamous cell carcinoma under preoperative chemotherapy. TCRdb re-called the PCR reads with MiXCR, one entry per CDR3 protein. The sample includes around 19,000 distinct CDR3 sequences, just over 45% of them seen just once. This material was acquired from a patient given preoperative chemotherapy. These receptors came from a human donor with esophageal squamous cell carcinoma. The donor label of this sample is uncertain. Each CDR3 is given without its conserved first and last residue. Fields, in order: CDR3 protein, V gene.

CDR3aa: ASSLAGSGATDTQY; v_gene: TRBV7-6
CDR3aa: ASSIQGNEETQY; v_gene: TRBV6-1
CDR3aa: ASSFEGQGNDEQF; v_gene: TRBV7-2
CDR3aa: ACTPDQASQY; v_gene: TRBV6-1
CDR3aa: ASSPGLAGGRGEQF; v_gene: TRBV27
CDR3aa: ASSEAGRGKNIQY; v_gene: TRBV6-1
CDR3aa: ASSLAGLGAGNEQF; v_gene: TRBV7-9
CDR3aa: ASSQEMASYNEQF; v_gene: TRBV4-1
CDR3aa: ASSRVGSQETQY; v_gene: TRBV6-1
CDR3aa: ASSPDSWGTDTQY; v_gene: TRBV12-3/TRBV12-4
CDR3aa: ASRPPGRGEYGYT; v_gene: TRBV27
CDR3aa: ASSLPLTGVITGELF; v_gene: TRBV7-9
CDR3aa: ASSFRTDRGRGVAKNIQY; v_gene: TRBV11-2
CDR3aa: ASRVGTNTDTQY; v_gene: TRBV27
CDR3aa: ASRTGQHRGEQY; v_gene: TRBV6-1
CDR3aa: ASSLGRGRGGEDTQY; v_gene: TRBV7-3
CDR3aa: ASSFGLGAF; v_gene: TRBV11-1
CDR3aa: ASSVGGDTQY; v_gene: TRBV12-3/TRBV12-4
CDR3aa: ASSFGRSETQY; v_gene: TRBV11-2
CDR3aa: ASSLLTGAETQY; v_gene: TRBV7-8
CDR3aa: AGRAGGREQDTQY; v_gene: TRBV7-3
CDR3aa: ASSLVPPEDEQY; v_gene: TRBV7-6
CDR3aa: ASSAGHPSYNEQF; v_gene: TRBV6-1
CDR3aa: ASRRRAEGAPQY; v_gene: TRBV7-3